A single sample is the source of the 20 T cell receptor beta chains below, sequenced in a study of T-cell memory formation after mild COVID-19. Via MiXCR, TCRdb re-called the 5' RACE reads, giving one row per CDR3 protein. The table includes around 250,000 distinct CDR3 sequences, roughly 17% detected once. Material: PBMCs or a T cell subset sorted from them (not recorded which). These receptors all stem from a man aged 18 to 29 who had mild COVID-19 (a few samples of this study predate the infection). Cell type and time point are not known.

J is TRBJ1-5 and V is TRBV7-2; TRBD1 agrees at 9 bases. V was pared by 5 bases and J by 3 bases, with 5 bases of the junction left unmatched. The CDR3 extends over 15 amino acids. From germline, CDR1 is SGHTA and CDR2 FQGNSA. The CDR3, as DNA: TGTGCCAGCAGCCGGGGACAGGGACCCAATCAGCCCCAGCATTTT. It is translated as CASSRGQGPNQPQHF.

This chain links TRBV3-1 with TRBJ1-6; possibly TRBD1 for D (6 bases). Trimming removed 4 bases at V and 9 bases at J, with 10 bases between. The length of the CDR3 is 13 residues. Germline assignment: CDR1 LGHDT and CDR2 YNNKEL (reference sequence). CDR3 sequence: CASSRGAGSPLHF. The CDR3 coding sequence is TGTGCCAGCAGCCGGGGGGCCGGTTCACCCCTCCACTTT.

The table lists this clonotype with a few counts. The chain joins TRBV12-3 or TRBV12-4 to TRBJ2-6; D is unclear. The ends were cut back, 2 bases at V and 2 bases at J, with 13 bases in the middle. The CDR3 loop spans 17 amino acids. The CDR3 sequence is CASSLRASLTGANVLTF. CDR3 in DNA: TGTGCCAGCAGTTTAAGGGCTTCTCTGACTGGGGCCAACGTCCTGACTTTC.

The V call is TRBV11-3, the J call TRBJ2-1; 9 bases fit TRBD2. The CDR3 runs 15 residues. V gave up 1 base and J gave up 5 bases; unmatched junction bases: 3. Germline V CDR1 and CDR2: SGHNT, YENEEA. The CDR3 loop reads CASSLVSGGHNEQFF. CDR3 bases: TGTGCCAGCAGCTTAGTTAGCGGGGGCCACAATGAGCAGTTCTTC.

The chain carries TRBV2 and TRBJ1-1; D is perhaps TRBD1 (5 bases). The CDR3 has 14 residues. In germline, CDR1 is SNHLY, CDR2 FYNNEI. V was trimmed by 7 bases and J by 2 bases, leaving 14 bases between them. The CDR3, as DNA: TGTGCCAGCACACAGGAGATGGTTAACACTGAAGCTTTCTTT. Translated, it gives CASTQEMVNTEAFF.

This clonotype was found a few times. This sequence joins TRBV20-1 and TRBJ1-3, with D maybe TRBD1 (5 bases). The CDR3 totals 14 residues. Germline V lookup: CDR1 DFQATT, CDR2 SNEGSKA (reference sequence). Trimming took off 2 bases at V and 2 bases at J, with 10 bases between the two ends. The CDR3 loop is CSARPGGAGNTIYF. The CDR3 bases are TGCAGTGCTAGACCTGGAGGGGCTGGAAACACCATATATTTT.

This clonotype was recorded a few times. CDR3: CASSPVLLGVYGYTF. The DNA of the CDR3 is TGTGCCAGCAGCCCGGTCCTGCTTGGGGTTTATGGCTACACCTTC. The chain uses TRBV12-3 or TRBV12-4 and TRBJ1-2, with D hard to call. This CDR3 comprises 15 residues. V dropped 6 bases and J dropped 5 bases, with 19 bases sitting between them.

V is TRBV7-3 and J is TRBJ2-5; D may be TRBD1 or TRBD2 (5 bases each). This CDR3 is built from 13 residues. V gave up 5 bases and J gave up 7 bases, with 14 bases separating them. The germline gives CDR1 SGHTA, CDR2 FQGTGA. In DNA form, the CDR3 reads TGTGCCAGCAGCCTCACTAGTGGGGCGACCCAGTACTTC. Translated: CASSLTSGATQYF.

This sequence joins TRBV20-1 and TRBJ2-3; 8 bases line up with TRBD2. The germline gives CDR1 DFQATT, CDR2 SNEGSKA (reference sequence). CDR3 length: 12 residues. The J segment lost 4 bases and the V segment lost 6 bases, leaving 3 bases of the junction unmatched. The CDR3 here is CSAWTSSDTQYF. CDR3 DNA sequence: TGCAGTGCATGGACTAGCTCAGATACGCAGTATTTT.

The genes are TRBV4-2 and TRBJ1-1; 7 positions match TRBD1. The germline V gene has CDR1 LGHNA and CDR2 YNFKEQ. The CDR3 contains 16 residues. The junction had 13 bases not matched to a gene; V was cut back by 4 bases and J by 5 bases. The CDR3 loop is CASSPAGGGGGTEAFF. Written as DNA, the CDR3 is TGTGCCAGCAGCCCCGCCGGAGGGGGCGGGGGTACTGAAGCTTTCTTT.

This sequence joins TRBV12-3 or TRBV12-4 and TRBJ2-1; D is perhaps TRBD2 (7 bases). Trimming pared 1 base from V and 0 bases from J, leaving 16 bases between. The CDR3 runs 18 residues. The CDR3 loop is CASSLGGRGRLSYNEQFF. The CDR3 DNA reads as TGTGCCAGCAGTTTAGGGGGGCGGGGGCGTCTCTCCTACAATGAGCAGTTCTTC.

This chain joins TRBV15 and TRBJ1-5; D gene uncertain. The CDR3 has 14 residues. V was clipped by 0 bases and J by 2 bases, with 5 bases between them. Germline lookup yields CDR1 LNHNV and CDR2 YYDKDF (reference sequence). The CDR3 region is CATSRDRGNQPQHF. The CDR3 DNA follows: TGTGCCACCAGCAGAGATCGCGGCAATCAGCCCCAGCATTTT. Based on the CDR3 plus reference TRBV15 and TRBJ1-5, the full variable domain is DAMVIQNPRYQVTQFGKPVTLSCSQTLNHNVMYWYQQKSSQAPKLLFHYYDKDFNNEADTPDNFQSRRPNTSFCFLDIRSPGLGDTAMYLCATSRDRGNQPQHFGDGTRLSIL.

The V and J genes are TRBV27 and TRBJ1-2; D remains unclear. The CDR3 extends over 13 amino acids. The germline CDR1 and CDR2 sequences are MNHEY and SMNVEV (reference sequence). V was shortened by 2 bases and J by 8 bases, with 12 bases between the two germline ends. The CDR3 loop reads CASSLVIGGGYTF. The CDR3 nucleotides read TGTGCCAGCAGTTTAGTGATAGGTGGGGGCTACACCTTC.

The gene calls are TRBV5-1 and TRBJ2-2; maybe TRBD2 (6 bases). V was cut by 4 bases and J by 1 base, with 8 bases left in between. The length of the CDR3 is 14 residues. Germline lookup yields CDR1 SGHRS and CDR2 YFSETQ. The DNA of the CDR3 is TGCGCCAGCAGCGGGGGGAGGAACACCGGGGAGCTGTTTTTT. This encodes CASSGGRNTGELFF.

The sample holds a few counts of this clonotype. V is TRBV12-3 or TRBV12-4 and J is TRBJ2-7; TRBD1 is a possible D gene (6 bases). The CDR3 loop spans 14 amino acids. Trimming shortened V by 2 bases and J by 8 bases, and 16 bases separated the two germline ends. The CDR3 is CASSLSGHNTQQYV. CDR3 coding DNA: TGTGCCAGCAGTTTATCGGGACACAATACCCAGCAGTACGTC.

The chain links TRBV5-1 to TRBJ1-1, with TRBD1 matching over 7 bases. The J segment lost 1 base and the V segment lost 2 bases, leaving 5 bases of the junction unmatched. Per the germline V gene, CDR1 is SGHRS and CDR2 is YFSETQ. This CDR3 comprises 15 residues. CDR3 protein: CASSLQGSSNTEAFF. In DNA, the CDR3 is TGCGCCAGCAGCTTACAGGGGTCGTCGAACACTGAAGCTTTCTTT.

V and J are TRBV5-1 and TRBJ2-3; TRBD1 matches 8 bases. Trimming removed 4 bases from V and 1 base from J; junction bases left unmatched: 5. CDR1 is SGHRS and CDR2 is YFSETQ in the germline V gene. The CDR3 has 15 amino acids. CDR3 amino acids: CASSTTGGGTDTQYF. The CDR3 DNA sequence: TGCGCCAGCAGCACCACAGGGGGAGGCACAGATACGCAGTATTTT.

V and J are TRBV9 and TRBJ2-7; 8 bases agree with TRBD2. The CDR3 has 14 residues. The ends lost 2 bases at V and 3 bases at J; junction bases unmatched: 4. Germline V gives CDR1 SGDLS, CDR2 YYNGEE. The CDR3: CASSVGGELYEQYF. CDR3 bases: TGTGCCAGCAGCGTCGGGGGGGAGCTCTACGAGCAGTACTTC.

This clonotype was found a few times. The chain couples TRBV18 to TRBJ1-5; 8 bases map to TRBD1. CDR1 and CDR2 from the germline V gene are KGHSH and LQKENI. Trimming removed 3 bases from V and 7 bases from J; junction bases left unmatched: 5. CDR3 length equals 14 residues. The CDR3 region has the DNA TGTGCCAGCTCACCGGACAGGGTAGGGCAGCCCCAGCATTTT. It codes for CASSPDRVGQPQHF.

This chain uses TRBV7-9 with TRBJ2-7; the D gene is possibly TRBD1 (7 bases). The CDR3 consists of 13 residues. CDR1 is SEHNR and CDR2 is FQNEAQ in the germline V gene (reference sequence). V lost 5 bases and J 2 bases, leaving 10 bases between the germline ends. CDR3 sequence (DNA): TGTGCCAGCAGCCGCGGGACAGCCTACGAGCAGTACTTC. Encoded protein: CASSRGTAYEQYF. The full variable domain, completed using reference TRBV7-9 and TRBJ2-7, is DTGVSQNPRHKITKRGQNVTFRCDPISEHNRLYWYRQTLGQGPEFLTYFQNEAQLEKSRLLSDRFSAERPKGSFSTLEIQRTEQGDSAMYLCASSRGTAYEQYFGPGTRLTVT.